The 22 T cell receptor beta chains presented below share a single source sample, sequenced in a study of cytomegalovirus exposure and HLA in healthy donors. The PCR was carried out with 60 Vbeta primers and 13 Jbeta primers. Sequencing used immunoSEQ multiplex PCR; TCRdb keeps in-frame clones, though not all of them. The sample holds 150,000 to 200,000 clones, around 77% seen once. Sequencing was performed on PBMCs. These receptors came from a man aged 25-40 years in good health and CMV-seronegative.

The chain links TRBV7-3 to TRBJ2-6, with 9 positions matching TRBD1. The CDR3 is 18 amino acids. The V segment lost 5 bases and the J segment 2 bases; nucleotides outside the gene matches: 10. Germline CDR1 is SGHTA and CDR2 is FQGTGA. This CDR3 is CASSEPGTGLTGANVLTF. For the CDR3, the DNA is TGTGCCAGCAGCGAACCCGGGACAGGGCTCACTGGGGCCAACGTCCTGACTTTC.

This clone was seen a single time. This chain joins TRBV5-1 and TRBJ2-1, with 7 bases that match TRBD2. The CDR3 sequence is 14 residues long. Germline assignment: CDR1 SGHRS and CDR2 YFSETQ. V lost 0 bases, J lost 10 bases, and 7 bases stayed unmatched. The CDR3 loop is CASSLGLAGPEQFF. In DNA, the CDR3 is TGCGCCAGCAGCTTGGGGTTAGCGGGCCCGGAGCAGTTCTTC.

Concerning this clone itself: This sample also contains other DNA sequences that code for the same CDR3. The chain uses TRBV9 and TRBJ2-7, with 12 bases lining up with TRBD2. CDR1 and CDR2 from the germline V gene are SGDLS and YYNGEE. V lost 5 bases to trimming and J lost 1 base; unmatched junction nucleotides: 1. This CDR3 comprises 14 residues. The CDR3 nucleotides read TGTGCCAGCAGTGGGACTAGCGGGTCCTACGAGCAGTACTTC. Translated, it gives CASSGTSGSYEQYF.

The V gene is TRBV5-1, the J gene TRBJ2-7, with 7 bases fitting TRBD1. CDR1 is SGHRS, CDR2 YFSETQ, per germline. The CDR3 sequence is 15 residues long. V gave up 3 bases and J gave up 0 bases; unmatched junction bases: 6. The CDR3 sequence is CASSSQRGRSYEQYF. The DNA of the CDR3 is TGCGCCAGCAGCTCCCAGAGGGGGCGCTCCTACGAGCAGTACTTC. Using reference TRBV5-1 and TRBJ2-7 for the parts outside the CDR3, the full variable domain is KAGVTQTPRYLIKTRGQQVTLSCSPISGHRSVSWYQQTPGQGLQFLFEYFSETQRNKGNFPGRFSGRQFSNSRSEMNVSTLELGDSALYLCASSSQRGRSYEQYFGPGTRLTVT.

The chain joins TRBV6-1 to TRBJ2-1, with D possibly being TRBD2 (5 bases). Germline V gene lookup returns CDR1 MNHNS and CDR2 SASEGT. This CDR3 has 17 residues. The germline V and J ends were trimmed by 2 bases and 0 bases, with 14 bases remaining between them. CDR3 in amino acids: CASSELAILLSYNEQFF. The DNA for the CDR3 is TGTGCCAGCAGTGAATTAGCGATCCTCCTCTCCTACAATGAGCAGTTCTTC.

This clone came up a few times. This chain links TRBV7-3 with TRBJ1-2; D is perhaps TRBD1 (6 bases). CDR3 length equals 14 residues. Germline assignment: CDR1 SGHTA and CDR2 FQGTGA. V was pared by 7 bases and J by 3 bases, with 15 bases between. CDR3 region: CASIPSTGYYGYTF. The CDR3 DNA sequence: TGTGCCAGCATCCCTTCCACAGGGTACTATGGCTACACCTTC. Variable domain in full (rest from reference TRBV7-3 and TRBJ1-2): GAGVSQTPSNKVTEKGKYVELRCDPISGHTALYWYRQSLGQGPEFLIYFQGTGAADDSGLPNDRFFAVRPEGSVSTLKIQRTERGDSAVYLCASIPSTGYYGYTFGSGTRLTVV.

The chain employs TRBV13 and TRBJ2-3; D is unresolved. The V and J ends lost 1 base and 0 bases respectively, with 8 bases between them. CDR1 PRHDT and CDR2 FYEKMQ come from the germline V gene (reference sequence). The CDR3 spans 15 residues. The CDR3: CASSLVGVSTDTQYF. In DNA form, the CDR3 reads TGTGCCAGCAGCTTAGTGGGCGTGAGCACAGATACGCAGTATTTT.

CDR3 DNA: TGTGCCAGTAGTATAGGGGCGAACAATGAGCAGTTCTTC. The encoded protein is CASSIGANNEQFF. The V and J genes are TRBV19 and TRBJ2-1, with D unresolved. The germline V and J ends were trimmed by 1 base and 5 bases, with 6 bases remaining between them. The CDR3 spans 13 residues. The germline V gene encodes CDR1 LNHDA and CDR2 SQIVND (reference sequence).

The V call is TRBV28, the J call TRBJ2-7, with 11 bases that match TRBD2. The germline V gene encodes CDR1 MDHEN and CDR2 SYDVKM. The length of the CDR3 is 14 residues. V gave up 6 bases and J gave up 3 bases; unmatched junction bases: 4. CDR3 loop: CASSRTSGRYEQYF. The CDR3 region has the DNA TGTGCCAGCAGCCGGACTAGCGGGCGCTACGAGCAGTACTTC.

The chain combines TRBV10-2 with TRBJ2-3; possibly TRBD1 for D (5 bases). Germline V CDR1 and CDR2: WSHSY, SAAADI. This CDR3 is 16 amino acids long. The germline V and J ends were trimmed by 2 bases and 4 bases, with 16 bases remaining between them. For the CDR3, the DNA is TGCGCCAGCAGTGAGGTAGGGGTTGGGGCACCAGATACGCAGTATTTT. Amino acid sequence: CASSEVGVGAPDTQYF.

The gene calls are TRBV28 and TRBJ1-3; D is uncertain. Germline CDR1 reads MDHEN; CDR2 reads SYDVKM. CDR3 length: 14 amino acids. The V end was cut by 8 bases, the J end by 3 bases, with 14 bases between. The CDR3 DNA follows: TGTGCCAGCCGATACTGGGGAGGTGGAAACACCATATATTTT. Translating it yields CASRYWGGGNTIYF.

V gene TRBV7-8 combines with J gene TRBJ1-3; perhaps TRBD1 as D (6 bases). The germline V gene has CDR1 SGHVS and CDR2 FQNEAQ. The V end lost 1 base, the J end lost 8 bases, and 15 bases lay between the germline ends. This CDR3 comprises 15 residues. The chain's CDR3 is CASSLVWSQGDTIYF. CDR3 DNA: TGTGCCAGCAGCTTAGTATGGTCACAGGGAGACACCATATATTTT.

The chain links TRBV19 to TRBJ2-7, with D possibly matching TRBD1 (5 bases). V was shortened by 5 bases and J by 5 bases, with 16 bases between the two germline ends. The CDR3 is made up of 14 amino acids. Germline V gene data show CDR1 as LNHDA and CDR2 as SQIVND (reference sequence). CDR3 in amino acids: CASSGAATNNEQYF. Written as DNA, the CDR3 is TGTGCCAGTAGTGGGGCAGCGACGAACAACGAGCAGTACTTC.

This clone appeared once. This chain joins TRBV28 and TRBJ2-2; D gene uncertain. V was clipped by 7 bases and J by 2 bases, with 11 bases between them. The germline V gene encodes CDR1 MDHEN and CDR2 SYDVKM. CDR3 length: 14 amino acids. The chain's CDR3 is CASNPPYNTGELFF. Here the CDR3 DNA reads TGTGCCAGCAATCCCCCGTATAACACCGGGGAGCTGTTTTTT.

V and J are TRBV27 and TRBJ2-7; tentative D call: TRBD1 (5 bases). CDR3 size: 13 residues. Germline V CDR1 and CDR2: MNHEY, SMNVEV (reference sequence). V gave up 4 bases and J gave up 0 bases, with 7 bases separating them. DNA for the CDR3: TGTGCCAGCAGTTGGGGCAGCTCCTACGAGCAGTACTTC. This codes for CASSWGSSYEQYF.

This clone was picked up many times. The chain uses TRBV5-1 and TRBJ1-4; 9 bases are shared with TRBD1. Unmatched junction bases numbered 5, after V lost 0 bases and J lost 8 bases. The CDR3 has 15 amino acids. Germline V gene lookup returns CDR1 SGHRS and CDR2 YFSETQ. CDR3 amino acids: CASSLAGDRDEKLFF. Written as DNA, the CDR3 is TGCGCCAGCAGCTTGGCGGGGGACAGGGACGAAAAACTGTTTTTT.

This chain links TRBV4-2 with TRBJ2-1; 13 nucleotides agree with TRBD2. The junction had 9 bases not matched to a gene; V was cut back by 7 bases and J by 3 bases. The CDR3 length is 17 residues. In germline, CDR1 is LGHNA, CDR2 YNFKEQ. CDR3 sequence reads: CASTGTSGKSYYNEQFF. CDR3 coding DNA: TGTGCCAGCACCGGGACTAGCGGGAAGAGTTACTACAATGAGCAGTTCTTC.

V usage is TRBV11-2 and J usage is TRBJ2-7, with 9 bases fitting TRBD1. Looked up from germline, CDR1 is SGHAT and CDR2 is FQNNGV. The CDR3 has 14 amino acids. Germline trimming cut 3 bases from V and 4 bases from J; bases unmatched to any gene: 4. This chain's CDR3 is CASSLGQGGYEQYF. The DNA for the CDR3 is TGTGCCAGCAGCTTGGGACAGGGCGGGTACGAGCAGTACTTC.

The chain uses TRBV27 and TRBJ2-1; D ambiguous. CDR1 is MNHEY, CDR2 SMNVEV, per germline (reference sequence). CDR3 length: 14 residues. The germline V and J ends were trimmed by 3 bases and 3 bases, with 9 bases remaining between them. CDR3 DNA: TGTGCCAGCAGTTTCATCTCTAGCTACAATGAGCAGTTCTTC. The encoded protein is CASSFISSYNEQFF.

J is TRBJ2-2 and V is TRBV29-1; 8 bases match TRBD2. V was pared by 4 bases and J by 8 bases, with 6 bases of the junction left unmatched. The CDR3 spans 13 residues. Germline assignment: CDR1 SQVTM and CDR2 ANQGSEA. The CDR3 is CSVAREGRGELFF. As DNA, the CDR3 is TGCAGCGTTGCACGGGAGGGCCGAGGGGAGCTGTTTTTT.

V usage is TRBV6-6 and J usage is TRBJ2-7; D remains unclear. V shed 2 bases and J shed 2 bases, with 10 bases lying between them. CDR3 length: 14 amino acids. Germline V CDR1 and CDR2: MNHNY, SVGAGI (reference sequence). CDR3 in amino acids: CASSYQTYTYEQYF. CDR3 nucleotides: TGTGCCAGCAGTTACCAGACATATACCTACGAGCAGTACTTC.

The V call is TRBV2, the J call TRBJ1-1; 9 positions match TRBD1. J gave up 5 bases and V 10 bases, and 8 bases lay outside the gene matches. The CDR3 spans 13 residues. CDR1 SNHLY and CDR2 FYNNEI come from the germline V gene. As DNA, the CDR3 is TGTGCCACCCCGACAGGGGGAGAAACTGAAGCTTTCTTT. It specifies CATPTGGETEAFF.